This TCR beta chain was recorded in a study of blood T cell repertoires in COVID-19. Study information: COVID-19 samples, acute and convalescent, were from the United States, Italy and Spain. T cells, B-cell-depleted T cells, or PBMCs provided the cDNA or gDNA that served as material.

Original processing methods: Nucleated cell counts were estimated from reference gene primer amplification. Repertoires were generated with immunoSEQ multiplex PCR, while TCRdb's copy carries only in-frame clones and drops some. The D gene and trimming were derived from the DNA, and the V and J assignments and clone size from that table. The sample lists around 70,000 clones, 80% to 90% occurring once. Material for sequencing was peripheral blood. The source is a woman in her sixties with acute or convalescent COVID-19.

The CDR3 region has the DNA TGCGCCAGCAGCCAAATTCTACTAGCGGGGGGGGCTAGCACAGATACGCAGTATTTT. This encodes CASSQILLAGGASTDTQYF. V usage is TRBV4-1 and J usage is TRBJ2-3; 13 bases map to TRBD2. CDR3 size: 19 residues. The germline V gene encodes CDR1 MGHRA and CDR2 YSYEKL. Trimming removed 2 bases from V and 0 bases from J; junction bases left unmatched: 8.